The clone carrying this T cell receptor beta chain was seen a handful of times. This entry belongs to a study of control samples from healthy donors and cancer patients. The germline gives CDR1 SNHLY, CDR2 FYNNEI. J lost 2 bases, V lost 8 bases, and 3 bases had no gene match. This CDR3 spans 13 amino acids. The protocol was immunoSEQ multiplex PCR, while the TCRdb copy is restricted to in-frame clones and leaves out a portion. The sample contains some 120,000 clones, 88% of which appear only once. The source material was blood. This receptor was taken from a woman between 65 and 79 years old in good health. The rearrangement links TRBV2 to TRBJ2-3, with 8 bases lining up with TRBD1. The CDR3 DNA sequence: TGTGCCAGCCAGGGGGCCACCACAGATACGCAGTATTTT. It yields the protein CASQGATTDTQYF.